These 9 T cell receptor beta chains share one sample of origin, sequenced in a study of blood T cell repertoires in COVID-19. Some clones are missing from TCRdb's copy, which holds only in-frame ones; the method was immunoSEQ multiplex PCR. The table lists a few hundred thousand clones, 85% to 90% of them singletons. Sequencing input: peripheral blood. The receptors originated from a human donor in a cohort sampled during active COVID-19.

CDR3 residues: CASSLVGTGVIPEQYF. The DNA of the CDR3 is TGTGCCAGCAGCTTAGTAGGGACAGGGGTAATACCCGAGCAGTACTTC. The chain is built from TRBV7-2 and TRBJ2-7; TRBD1 aligns across 10 bases. V trimming: 1 base; J trimming: 6 bases; junction bases outside the gene matches: 9. The CDR3 runs to 16 residues. Germline V gives CDR1 SGHTA, CDR2 FQGNSA.

DNA of the CDR3: TGTGCCAGCAGTTTAGGCAGGGCGGCTTTCTTT. As protein: CASSLGRAAFF. This chain joins TRBV12-3 or TRBV12-4 and TRBJ1-1; D perhaps matches TRBD1 (5 bases). Between the trimmed V and J ends, which lost 1 base and 11 bases, there was a span of 8 bases. This CDR3 is built from 11 residues.

The V gene is TRBV10-1, the J gene TRBJ1-1; 11 bases match TRBD1. V lost 6 bases to trimming and J lost 6 bases; unmatched junction nucleotides: 6. Germline V gene lookup returns CDR1 WNHNN and CDR2 SYGVQD (reference sequence). The CDR3 is made up of 14 amino acids. This chain's CDR3 is CASSRGQGASEAFF. CDR3 bases: TGCGCCAGCAGCCGCGGACAGGGGGCATCTGAAGCTTTCTTT.

The chain carries TRBV7-3 and TRBJ2-1; 9 bases align to TRBD1. The germline V gene encodes CDR1 SGHTA and CDR2 FQGTGA. V dropped 3 bases and J dropped 2; count of bases not matched to a gene: 2. The CDR3 covers 15 residues. The CDR3 nucleotides are TGTGCCAGCAGCTTCGGGACAGGGCCCTACAATGAGCAGTTCTTC. Translated: CASSFGTGPYNEQFF.

V usage is TRBV23-1 and J usage is TRBJ1-6, with TRBD1 matching 7 bases. TRBV23-1 is an ORF; its function is uncertain. The CDR3 contains 17 residues. Losses at the gene ends were 4 bases for V and 5 bases for J; bases not matched to a gene: 11. CDR3 sequence reads: CASSRDIKDRNNSPLHF. DNA for the CDR3: TGCGCCAGCAGTCGGGATATAAAGGACAGGAATAATTCACCCCTCCACTTT.

As to this clone: In the same sample, other DNA sequences code for this CDR3. This chain joins TRBV4-1 and TRBJ2-7; the match to TRBD2 covers 11 bases. J lost 1 base, V lost 3 bases, and 2 bases had no gene match. Germline-derived CDR1 and CDR2 are MGHRA and YSYEKL. The CDR3 sequence is 15 residues long. CDR3 DNA sequence: TGCGCCAGCAGCCAGGGACTAGCGGTATCCTACGAGCAGTACTTC. Residues: CASSQGLAVSYEQYF.

The rearrangement links TRBV28 to TRBJ2-7; 11 bases fit TRBD2. J lost 0 bases, V lost 7 bases, and 2 bases had no gene match. The length of the CDR3 is 14 residues. Per the germline V gene, CDR1 is MDHEN and CDR2 is SYDVKM. CDR3 residues: CASIAGGSSYEQYF. The CDR3 DNA follows: TGTGCCAGCATAGCGGGAGGGAGCTCCTACGAGCAGTACTTC.

The chain carries TRBV4-1 and TRBJ1-5, with 8 bases matching TRBD1. The trim removed 0 bases at V and 7 bases at J, leaving 11 bases unmatched. The CDR3 runs 17 residues. Germline V gene sequence: CDR1 MGHRA, CDR2 YSYEKL. The CDR3 region has the DNA TGCGCCAGCAGCCAAGACAGGGGGCGAGGTGGGGGACAGCCCCAGCATTTT. This translates into CASSQDRGRGGGQPQHF.

The chain carries TRBV4-2 and TRBJ1-3, with D hard to call. The CDR3 extends over 15 amino acids. V was shortened by 4 bases and J by 5 bases, with 15 bases between the two germline ends. CDR1 is LGHNA and CDR2 is YNFKEQ in the germline V gene. The CDR3 sequence: CASSLKSRERNTIYF. For the CDR3, the DNA is TGTGCCAGCAGCCTTAAGTCCCGGGAGAGAAACACCATATATTTT.